This TCR beta chain came from a study of blood T cell repertoires in COVID-19. Study-level information: Material from acute and convalescent COVID-19 was sourced from the United States, Italy and Spain.

Participants spanned ages about 18 to 100 years and resided in 24 US areas. Among Cohort 3 donors, those recovered had two negative PCRs, clearance, or symptom resolution. V was clipped by 4 bases and J by 3 bases; unmatched bases: 6. In germline, CDR1 is SGHRS, CDR2 YFSETQ. The CDR3 runs to 15 residues. Per the original methods: Reference gene primer amplification yielded estimated nucleated cell counts. The data were produced by immunoSEQ multiplex PCR, yet TCRdb's version contains in-frame clones alone and is incomplete. V and J calls and clone size are as listed in that table; D and trimming were resolved from the DNA. This table has around 150,000 clones, almost 80% appearing once.

The sequenced sample was PBMCs or T cells enriched from blood (not recorded which). The chain joins TRBV5-1 to TRBJ1-3; 8 bases line up with TRBD1. The sequence derives from a woman aged 45-60 years who had recovered from COVID-19. DNA for the CDR3: TGCGCCAGCAGCCCGGGGACAGGCCTTGGAAACACCATATATTTT. Translation: CASSPGTGLGNTIYF.